This T cell receptor beta chain was observed in a study of breast tumors, draining lymph nodes, adjacent tissues. Study outcomes and limitations: Tumors had less TCR diversity than lymph nodes, more than nontumor tissue.

Breast cancer patients provided tissue from their axillary draining lymph nodes. Trimming removed 1 base from V and 5 bases from J; junction bases left unmatched: 4. The CDR3 runs to 14 residues. Germline CDR1 is LGHDT and CDR2 is YNNKEL (reference sequence). One entry per CDR3 protein, called by TCRdb with MiXCR from the multiplex PCR reads. The data contain some 85,000 distinct CDR3 sequences, approximately 30% of them seen just once; the ten biggest clones take up roughly 8.1%. Ten or more counts support this clonotype. Antigen unknown. The specimen sequenced was axillary lymph node tissue. This chain uses TRBV3-1 with TRBJ2-5, with TRBD2 identical over 7 bases. The TCR sequence derives from a female donor with breast cancer. Some clones in this sample may be carry-over from other donors' samples. This chain's CDR3 is CASSQGLAQETQYF. For the CDR3, the DNA is TGTGCCAGCAGCCAAGGACTAGCCCAGGAGACCCAGTACTTC.